This TCR beta chain derives from a study of blood T cells in healthy people across ages. Trimming pared 7 bases from V and 1 base from J, leaving 13 bases between. CDR1 DFQATT and CDR2 SNEGSKA come from the germline V gene (reference sequence). The CDR3 spans 13 residues. Then a second PCR, running roughly 7 to 11 cycles, was carried out with a sample-barcoded 5' primer and a J-beta primer mix. In TCRdb, the 5' RACE reads were re-called with MiXCR into one record per CDR3 protein. The repertoire holds 850,000 or so distinct CDR3 sequences, with 25% to 35% as singletons. This TCR was recovered from a woman over 75 in good health. The genes are TRBV20-1 and TRBJ2-5; no clear D gene. Sequencing was done on a sample of blood. The CDR3 nucleotides are TGCAGTGGCTCGAGTGGAACCCAAGAGACCCAGTACTTC. Its protein product is CSGSSGTQETQYF.